The 17 T cell receptor beta chains below come from one sample, sequenced in a study of T cell responses to AZD1222 COVID-19 vaccine. Clones were sequenced by immunoSEQ multiplex PCR, and TCRdb holds only the in-frame ones, with some missing. The sample contains fewer than 150,000 clones, about 90% of which appear only once. The sample was peripheral blood, taken on day 0 of AZD1222 vaccination. The receptors derive from an adult in good health.

This chain links TRBV11-1 with TRBJ2-7; the D gene is possibly TRBD1 (5 bases). Trimming stripped 3 bases from V and 5 bases from J, with 14 bases between. Germline-derived CDR1 and CDR2 are SGHAT and FQDESV (reference sequence). The CDR3 has 14 amino acids. CDR3 DNA sequence: TGTGCCAGCAGCTTGACACCCCAAGGGGACGAGCAGTACTTC. It is translated as CASSLTPQGDEQYF.

The chain links TRBV6-1 to TRBJ1-5; 7 bases line up with TRBD1. The CDR3 consists of 15 residues. Germline CDR1 is MNHNS and CDR2 is SASEGT. Trimming took 2 bases from V and 9 from J; bases not matched to a gene: 10. The CDR3 DNA reads as TGTGCCAGCAGTGAAACGTGGGCGACAGGGACGCCCCAGCATTTT. Translating gives CASSETWATGTPQHF.

The genes are TRBV11-2 and TRBJ2-7; the D gene could be TRBD1 or TRBD2 (5 bases each). This CDR3 spans 14 amino acids. Germline CDR1 reads SGHAT; CDR2 reads FQNNGV. The ends were cut back, 1 base at V and 0 bases at J, with 7 bases in the middle. CDR3 amino acids: CASSLAGSSYEQYF. The DNA for the CDR3 is TGTGCCAGCAGCTTAGCAGGGAGCTCCTACGAGCAGTACTTC.

The chain recombines TRBV4-2 with TRBJ2-3; TRBD2 matches at 7 bases. Unmatched junction bases numbered 5, after V lost 4 bases and J lost 4 bases. The CDR3 runs 14 residues. Germline CDR1 and CDR2: LGHNA and YNFKEQ. The CDR3 sequence is CASSPLREADTQYF. The CDR3 DNA reads as TGTGCCAGCAGCCCACTCCGGGAGGCAGATACGCAGTATTTT.

This clone has just a few counts. The V call is TRBV9, the J call TRBJ2-3; D call uncertain. The V end lost 7 bases, the J end lost 2 bases, and 8 bases lay between the germline ends. The V gene's germline CDR1 is SGDLS and CDR2 YYNGEE. CDR3 length equals 12 residues. CDR3 amino acids: CASGSDTDTQYF. The CDR3 DNA reads TGTGCCAGCGGGTCCGACACAGATACGCAGTATTTT. The whole variable domain, remainder taken from reference TRBV9 and TRBJ2-3, is DSGVTQTPKHLITATGQRVTLRCSPRSGDLSVYWYQQSLDQGLQFLIQYYNGEERAKGNILERFSAQQFPDLHSELNLSSLELGDSALYFCASGSDTDTQYFGPGTRLTVL.

The chain recombines TRBV18 with TRBJ1-1, with D possibly TRBD1 on 6 matching bases. CDR1 is KGHSH, CDR2 LQKENI, per germline. V gave up 0 bases and J gave up 1 base, with 9 bases separating them. The CDR3 spans 15 residues. Written as DNA, the CDR3 is TGTGCCAGCTCACCACCGACGGGGGCGAACACTGAAGCTTTCTTT. This sequence encodes CASSPPTGANTEAFF.

The chain recombines TRBV5-4 with TRBJ2-1; D gene unclear. The V gene lost 2 bases and the J gene lost 6 bases, with 9 bases spanning the gap. The V gene's germline CDR1 is SGHNT and CDR2 YYREEE (reference sequence). The length of the CDR3 is 13 residues. The CDR3 sequence: CASSFGSLNEQFF. As DNA, the CDR3 is TGTGCCAGCAGCTTTGGGTCCCTCAATGAGCAGTTCTTC.

This clone was observed a single time. V usage is TRBV12-5 and J usage is TRBJ2-7; D unclear. There are 12 residues in the CDR3. From germline, CDR1 is LGHNT and CDR2 FRNRAP. V lost 2 bases, J lost 3 bases, and 5 bases lay in between. CDR3 loop: CASGLWVYEQYF. CDR3 DNA: TGTGCTAGTGGTTTGTGGGTCTACGAGCAGTACTTC. The complete variable domain, with remaining parts taken from reference TRBV12-5 and TRBJ2-7, reads DARVTQTPRHKVTEMGQEVTMRCQPILGHNTVFWYRQTMMQGLELLAYFRNRAPLDDSGMPKDRFSAEMPDATLATLKIQPSEPRDSAVYFCASGLWVYEQYFGPGTRLTVT.

The chain uses TRBV5-1 and TRBJ1-1; D may be TRBD1 (6 bases). The germline V gene has CDR1 SGHRS and CDR2 YFSETQ. Deletions cut 0 bases from V and 0 bases from J, with 15 bases between. The CDR3 length is 17 residues. The CDR3 DNA reads as TGCGCCAGCAGCTTGGCCGGGGGGGCGGAGATGAACACTGAAGCTTTCTTT. Its protein is CASSLAGGAEMNTEAFF.

This clone has only one observation. This rearrangement joins TRBV19 to TRBJ1-5; unclear D gene. Looked up from germline, CDR1 is LNHDA and CDR2 is SQIVND (reference sequence). This CDR3 comprises 12 residues. Deletions cut 7 bases from V and 7 bases from J, with 11 bases between. CDR3 nucleotides: TGTGCCAGTAATCACGGCACCCAGCCCCAGCATTTT. Residues: CASNHGTQPQHF.

This chain uses TRBV6-4 with TRBJ1-2; D is unresolved. The V end was cut by 0 bases, the J end by 8 bases, with 10 bases between. This CDR3 has 13 residues. The germline gives CDR1 MRHNA, CDR2 SNTAGT. The CDR3 DNA follows: TGTGCCAGCAGTGACTCTGAGGGAGGAGGCTACACCTTC. Protein product: CASSDSEGGGYTF.

The genes are TRBV11-3 and TRBJ2-1, with a tentative D call TRBD2 (5 bases). The V end lost 1 base, the J end lost 12 bases, and 19 bases lay between the germline ends. Germline-derived CDR1 and CDR2 are SGHNT and YENEEA. The CDR3 contains 15 residues. The CDR3 sequence is CASSLGTSRPRGQFF. The CDR3 nucleotides read TGTGCCAGCAGCTTAGGGACGAGCAGGCCACGGGGGCAGTTCTTC.

The chain combines TRBV11-3 with TRBJ2-3; D uncertain. V was shortened by 1 base and J by 6 bases, with 5 bases between the two germline ends. CDR1 and CDR2 from the germline V gene are SGHNT and YENEEA. The CDR3 length is 12 residues. The CDR3 DNA reads TGTGCCAGCAGCTTAGTGTCGGATACGCAGTATTTT. Translating gives CASSLVSDTQYF.

The chain joins TRBV7-2 to TRBJ2-3; no reliable D call. CDR3 length: 15 residues. V gave up 1 base and J gave up 2 bases, with 10 bases separating them. CDR1 and CDR2 (germline): SGHTA, FQGNSA. In DNA form, the CDR3 reads TGTGCCAGCAGCTTAGAAGCCTGGACCACAGATACGCAGTATTTT. Translated: CASSLEAWTTDTQYF.

CDR3 sequence reads: CASSLVPLASYNEQFF. DNA of the CDR3: TGTGCCAGCAGCTTAGTCCCTCTAGCTTCGTACAATGAGCAGTTCTTC. V and J are TRBV7-9 and TRBJ2-1, with a possible D match to TRBD2 (5 bases). V was pared by 1 base and J by 4 bases, with 14 bases between. Germline V gene lookup returns CDR1 SEHNR and CDR2 FQNEAQ (reference sequence). This CDR3 region has 16 residues.

The chain couples TRBV12-3 or TRBV12-4 to TRBJ2-3; no firm D call. V lost 3 bases, J lost 2 bases, and 3 bases lay in between. The CDR3 runs 12 residues. CDR3 coding DNA: TGTGCCAGCAGTTTGGTCACAGATACGCAGTATTTT. It encodes CASSLVTDTQYF.

The chain carries TRBV13 and TRBJ2-7; tentatively, D is TRBD1 or TRBD2 (5 bases each). Trimming took 2 bases from V and 0 from J, leaving 11 bases between them. The CDR3 consists of 15 residues. The V gene's germline CDR1 is PRHDT and CDR2 FYEKMQ (reference sequence). As DNA, the CDR3 is TGTGCCAGCAGCTTATGGGAGACAGTCTCCTACGAGCAGTACTTC. Translating gives CASSLWETVSYEQYF.